This T cell receptor (beta chain) stems from a study of Ad26.COV2.S vaccination and SARS-CoV-2 variants. Study-wide points: Non-spike TCR breadth did not differ much between vaccine and placebo recipients. Total T cell responses were possibly underestimated by TCR breadth and depth analyses. After vaccination, substantial breadth of spike-specific CD8+ and CD4+ responses was reported. Spike-specific TCR breadth was greater after Ad26.COV2.S than placebo.

Details on this clone: Its antigen is unknown.

Trimming left V 2 bases short and J 3 bases short, with 4 bases between. This CDR3 has 11 amino acids. Germline CDR1 reads GTSNPN; CDR2 reads SVGIG (reference sequence). TCRdb's copy holds only in-frame clones and misses some; the assay was immunoSEQ multiplex PCR. The sample holds fewer than 50,000 clones, roughly 83% seen once. This sample comprised peripheral blood, obtained after recovery from COVID-19. The sequence was collected from a human donor who had recovered from COVID-19. This sequence joins TRBV30 and TRBJ1-1; D is undetermined. CDR3 residues: CAWSQDTEAFF. CDR3 nucleotide sequence: TGTGCCTGGAGTCAGGACACTGAAGCTTTCTTT.